The rows below give T cell receptor beta chains drawn from one sample of a study of CD8+ T cells in alopecia areata. Measured with immunoSEQ multiplex PCR; TCRdb has only the in-frame clones, and not every one. The table lists around 120,000 clones, more than 30% of them singletons. The sample was CD4+ T cells sorted from blood. These receptors all stem from a human donor with alopecia areata. CDR3s include the opening cysteine and the closing phenylalanine or tryptophan.

TRBV7-9	CASSLDQGLEQFF
TRBV30	CAWSTMNRGRQPQHF
TRBV4-3	CASSPAGLAGAFANTGELFF
TRBV30	CAWKQGTNEQFF
TRBV28	CASSLWGAGASYEQYF
TRBV28	CASSTNWKRGEQFF
TRBV29-1	CSVEPYNEQFF
TRBV7-3	CASSLTSGSTGELFF
TRBV5-1	CASRSPSGRADGTGELFF
TRBV29-1	CSVAGLAGVSEQFF
TRBV5-1	CASSFDRPTGEQYF
TRBV28	CASATYEQYF
TRBV2	CASSQGQRYNEQFF
TRBV5-1	CASSPQGRETQYF
TRBV27	CASGQGWDEQFF
TRBV29-1	CSVDDRSGYNEQFF
TRBV9	CASSVGAQETQYF
TRBV30	CAWSGQSGGYTF
TRBV13	CASSARSRRRGDTQYF
TRBV7-2	CASSPIAHQETQYF
TRBV23-1	CASSQSLFPDTEAFF
TRBV7-2	CASSLERTGPTSGANVLTF
TRBV2	CASSGRTVSTDTQYF
TRBV4-3	CASSPRRESQETQYF
TRBV29-1	CSVRAMLGSEQFF
TRBV5-6	CASSFFLGSYEQYF
TRBV5-1	CASSSGVSNQPQHF
TRBV27	CATQGRGGYTF
TRBV29-1	CSVEASDSYEQYF
TRBV18	CASSLRTSEYNEQFF
TRBV29-1	CSARKATDTQYF
TRBV29-1	CSYRETNTGELFF
TRBV4-1	CASSQGTGGTYEQYF
TRBV2	CASNSRYNSPLHF
TRBV30	CAWRGSSGRAFEQYF
TRBV11-3	CASSLTGMDSPLHF
TRBV30	CAWSRGGAQETQYF
TRBV11-3	CASSQGVGLAANEQFF
TRBV6-5	CASSRGYTEAFF
TRBV6-5	CASSYSWRAGGDTQYF
TRBV5-1	CASSIQGMNTEAFF
TRBV2	CASSDNRGAYEQYF
TRBV28	CASSSGTKETQYF
TRBV27	CASTTHWRAVQEVDTQYF
TRBV28	CASSPGGTQHF